This T cell receptor beta chain was sequenced for a study of shared clonotypes between healthy human individuals. CDR1 is SGDLS, CDR2 YYNGEE, per germline. Between the trimmed V and J ends, which lost 0 bases and 2 bases, there was a span of 6 bases. The CDR3 runs 14 residues. The data were produced by immunoSEQ multiplex PCR, yet TCRdb's version contains in-frame clones alone and is incomplete. The data show some 980,000 clones, 60% to 85% seen once. The sequence was collected from a man aged 18 to 29 in good health. This chain joins TRBV9 and TRBJ1-5, with no clear D. The sequenced sample was memory CD4+ T cells sorted from blood. Subset reported: CD45RA-negative fraction. The CDR3 here is CASSVGKGNQPQHF. The CDR3 bases are TGTGCCAGCAGCGTAGGGAAGGGCAATCAGCCCCAGCATTTT.